This TCR beta chain was captured by sequencing in a study of shared clonotypes between healthy human individuals. Findings and limits, study-wide: Few donors limited the genetic and exposure-history diversity represented. What rarefaction showed was incomplete sorted-subset sequencing despite large depth.

This CDR3 spans 13 amino acids. The V end lost 5 bases, the J end lost 5 bases, and 13 bases lay between the germline ends. The germline gives CDR1 SGHTA, CDR2 FQGTGA. A note on this clone: Its antigen is still unknown.

The split of CD4+ cells yielded CD45RA+ naive and CD45RA-negative memory subsets. Genomic DNA of each subset was evenly split across several immunoSEQ plates. Sequenced by immunoSEQ multiplex PCR; TCRdb stores in-frame clones only, minus some. Found here are around 510,000 clones, roughly 95% of them singletons; the top ten hold about 0.064%. This chain links TRBV7-3 with TRBJ2-7; D call uncertain. Sequencing used naive CD4+ T cells sorted from blood. Noted subset: CD45RA+ positively selected. The clonotype originates from a woman in her thirties in good health. The CDR3 is CASSTTHEDEQYF. DNA for the CDR3: TGTGCCAGCAGCACAACTCACGAGGACGAGCAGTACTTC.